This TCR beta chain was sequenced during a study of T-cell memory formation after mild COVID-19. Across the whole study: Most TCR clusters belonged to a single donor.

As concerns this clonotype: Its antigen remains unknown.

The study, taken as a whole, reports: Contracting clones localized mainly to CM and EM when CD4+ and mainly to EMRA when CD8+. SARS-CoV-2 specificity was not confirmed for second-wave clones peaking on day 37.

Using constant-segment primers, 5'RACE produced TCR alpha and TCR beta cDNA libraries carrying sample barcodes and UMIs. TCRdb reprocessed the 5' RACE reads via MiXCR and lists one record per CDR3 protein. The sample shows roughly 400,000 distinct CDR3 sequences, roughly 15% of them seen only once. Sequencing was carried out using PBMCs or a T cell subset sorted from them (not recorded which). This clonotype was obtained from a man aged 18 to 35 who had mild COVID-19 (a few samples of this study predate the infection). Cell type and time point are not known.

CDR3 in amino acids: CASSYSPVGGDSNQPQHF. CDR3 nucleotide sequence: TGTGCCAGCAGTTACTCTCCTGTCGGGGGGGATAGCAATCAGCCCCAGCATTTT. The chain combines TRBV6-8 with TRBJ1-5, with D perhaps TRBD1 (5 bases). The CDR3 runs to 18 residues. Trimming stripped 0 bases from V and 0 bases from J, with 15 bases between. The germline CDR1 and CDR2 sequences are MNHGY and SAAAGT.